The clone carrying this T cell receptor beta chain was seen a handful of times. This sample was included in a study of blood T cell repertoires in COVID-19. As for the study in general: Some COVID-19 samples were acute and others convalescent; all came from the United States, Italy and Spain. T cells, B-cell-depleted T cells, or PBMCs supplied cDNA or gDNA.

Authors' data handling: Estimation of nucleated cell counts was performed using reference gene primer amplification. Data came from immunoSEQ multiplex PCR; TCRdb stores just in-frame clones and leaves some out. The V and J calls and clone size come from that table; D and trimming were worked out from the DNA. Among roughly 63,000 clones listed, 65% to 75% were seen once. Germline CDR1 KGHSH, CDR2 LQKENI. With V trimmed by 0 bases and J by 0 bases, 5 bases remained unmatched. The CDR3 is 17 amino acids. The sample consisted of peripheral blood. The genes are TRBV18 and TRBJ2-3; 8 bases fit TRBD2. The receptor was isolated from a woman of 80 years or more with acute or convalescent COVID-19. CDR3 sequence reads: CASSPPGAGGSTDTQYF. In nucleotides, the CDR3 is TGTGCCAGCTCACCACCGGGGGCGGGAGGAAGCACAGATACGCAGTATTTT. Filled out from reference TRBV18 and TRBJ2-3, the complete variable domain reads NAGVMQNPRHLVRRRGQEARLRCSPMKGHSHVYWYRQLPEEGLKFMVYLQKENIIDESGMPKERFSAEFPKEGPSILRIQQVVRGDSAAYFCASSPPGAGGSTDTQYFGPGTRLTVL.